This TCR beta chain was sequenced during a study of control samples from healthy donors and cancer patients. Assay used: immunoSEQ multiplex PCR; TCRdb lists only in-frame clones, some missing. The data hold some 210,000 clones, with about 91% observed a single time. The V and J ends lost 5 bases and 11 bases, in that order; junction bases with no gene match: 12. The V gene's germline CDR1 is MDHEN and CDR2 SYDVKM. The CDR3 is 16 amino acids. The sequence derives from a man aged 25-45 years in good health. The chain employs TRBV28 and TRBJ1-6; 10 positions match TRBD1. Specimen: blood. Here the CDR3 DNA reads TGTGCCAGCAGTGCGAGAAAGGGACAGGGGAAACCACCCCTCCACTTT. This codes for CASSARKGQGKPPLHF.